Listed here is a single TCR beta chain. The data stem from a study of PD-L1 blockade in urothelial cancer. Germline V gene sequence: CDR1 LNHDA, CDR2 SQIVND (reference sequence). CDR3 length equals 16 residues. The J segment lost 6 bases and the V segment lost 6 bases, leaving 11 bases of the junction unmatched. Measured with immunoSEQ multiplex PCR; TCRdb has only the in-frame clones, and not every one. This sample yields under 130,000 clones, of which 70% to 85% are seen a single time; about 2.3% belongs to the top ten. Source: PBMCs, taken around atezolizumab (anti-PD-L1) treatment. The chain combines TRBV19 with TRBJ2-1; 10 nucleotides align to TRBD2. This clonotype originated in a man aged 50-60 years with urothelial cancer. CDR3 loop: CASRTDGLAVLNEQFF. CDR3 coding DNA: TGTGCCAGTAGGACCGATGGACTAGCGGTACTCAATGAGCAGTTCTTC.